The 24 T cell receptor beta chains below were found in one sample sequenced in a study of T cells after yellow fever vaccination. TCRdb redid the calling of the 5' RACE reads with MiXCR, one entry per CDR3 protein. The sample includes about 120,000 distinct CDR3 sequences, 7.2% of them seen just once. Source: CD4+ T cells sorted from PBMCs, taken approximately 47 days after the first yellow fever vaccination. These TCRs come from a man aged 18 to 29 who received the YFV17D yellow fever vaccine.

This clonotype was recorded many times. This chain uses TRBV5-1 with TRBJ2-7, with a possible D match to TRBD2 (7 bases). The CDR3 runs to 15 residues. V gave up 2 bases and J gave up 0 bases, with 12 bases separating them. Germline V gene lookup returns CDR1 SGHRS and CDR2 YFSETQ. Here the CDR3 reads CASSLGGASSYEQYF. The CDR3 nucleotides read TGCGCCAGCAGCTTAGGGGGGGCATCCTCCTACGAGCAGTACTTC. Using reference TRBV5-1 and TRBJ2-7 for the parts outside the CDR3, the full variable domain is KAGVTQTPRYLIKTRGQQVTLSCSPISGHRSVSWYQQTPGQGLQFLFEYFSETQRNKGNFPGRFSGRQFSNSRSEMNVSTLELGDSALYLCASSLGGASSYEQYFGPGTRLTVT.

This sequence joins TRBV20-1 and TRBJ2-3; unclear D gene. The V gene lost 0 bases and the J gene lost 0 bases, with 13 bases spanning the gap. The CDR3 contains 16 residues. Germline CDR1 reads DFQATT; CDR2 reads SNEGSKA (reference sequence). The CDR3: CSARDWRLTSTDTQYF. CDR3 nucleotides: TGCAGTGCTAGAGATTGGCGTCTAACTAGCACAGATACGCAGTATTTT.

This clonotype has a count of ten or more. The chain has TRBV12-3 or TRBV12-4 and TRBJ1-5; D unresolved. The V gene lost 0 bases and the J gene lost 3 bases, with 6 bases spanning the gap. This CDR3 contains 14 residues. The CDR3 here is CASSLAPINQPQHF. In DNA form, the CDR3 reads TGTGCCAGCAGTTTAGCCCCAATCAATCAGCCCCAGCATTTT.

This clonotype came up many times. This rearrangement joins TRBV12-3 or TRBV12-4 to TRBJ2-7; TRBD1 might be the D (5 bases). Trimming removed 5 bases at V and 3 bases at J, with 11 bases between. This CDR3 has 13 amino acids. The CDR3: CASSPGHLYEQYF. CDR3 nucleotides: TGTGCCAGCAGTCCAGGACACCTCTACGAGCAGTACTTC.

This clonotype was seen ten or more times. This chain connects TRBV29-1 to TRBJ1-5; 7 bases line up with TRBD1. Germline loops: CDR1 SQVTM, CDR2 ANQGSEA. CDR3 length: 14 amino acids. V lost 4 bases, J lost 4 bases, and 7 bases stayed unmatched. CDR3 sequence: CSVGGGQSNQPQHF. The CDR3 bases are TGCAGCGTTGGGGGGGGACAGAGTAATCAGCCCCAGCATTTT.

The chain has TRBV5-4 and TRBJ2-5; 9 bases align to TRBD2. Germline CDR1 is SGHNT and CDR2 is YYREEE (reference sequence). The CDR3 covers 16 residues. With V trimmed by 0 bases and J by 1 base, 4 bases remained unmatched. The CDR3 DNA follows: TGTGCCAGCAGCTTGGCGGCGGGGGGGCCCCAAGAGACCCAGTACTTC. Amino acids: CASSLAAGGPQETQYF.

Turning to this clonotype: Just one base apart from a much larger clone, this may be a read error. The chain carries TRBV11-1 and TRBJ2-2; TRBD1 is a possible D gene (6 bases). CDR3 length equals 18 residues. V lost 7 bases and J lost 0, with 21 bases in between. The germline CDR1 and CDR2 sequences are SGHAT and FQDESV (reference sequence). CDR3 protein: CASNPPTGLGSNTGELFF. DNA for the CDR3: TGTGCCAGCAACCCCCCCACAGGGCTGGGGTCGAACACCGGGGAGCTGTTTTTT.

This clonotype was seen ten or more times. The J gene is TRBJ2-1, the V gene TRBV6-1; 8 positions match TRBD2. The CDR3 length is 16 residues. V shed 5 bases, J shed 4 bases, and the junction held 10 bases outside the gene matches. The germline gives CDR1 MNHNS, CDR2 SASEGT. The CDR3 reads CASSTLSGGPYNEQFF. Here the CDR3 DNA reads TGTGCCAGCAGTACCTTGTCGGGGGGGCCTTACAATGAGCAGTTCTTC.

In its sample, this clonotype was seen many times. The chain carries TRBV9 and TRBJ2-3; the D gene is possibly TRBD1 (6 bases). V was trimmed by 3 bases and J by 11 bases, leaving 10 bases between them. Germline values: CDR1 SGDLS, CDR2 YYNGEE. The CDR3 has 11 residues. The CDR3: CASSGDRKQYF. DNA of the CDR3: TGTGCCAGCAGCGGAGACAGGAAGCAGTATTTT.

This clonotype showed up many times. V and J are TRBV11-2 and TRBJ2-3; TRBD1 matches 8 bases. After removal of 4 bases from V and 4 bases from J, the junction contained 4 bases not matched to a gene. CDR3 length: 14 amino acids. The germline V gene has CDR1 SGHAT and CDR2 FQNNGV. CDR3 in amino acids: CASSSNRGADTQYF. The CDR3 nucleotides read TGTGCCAGCAGCTCGAACAGGGGGGCAGATACGCAGTATTTT.

This clonotype was detected many times. The chain carries TRBV7-2 and TRBJ2-5; 7 nucleotides align to TRBD2. The germline V gene encodes CDR1 SGHTA and CDR2 FQGNSA. The CDR3 covers 13 residues. The trim removed 8 bases at V and 5 bases at J, leaving 8 bases unmatched. The CDR3 DNA is TGTGCCAGCGGCTCCGGGACTAAGGAGACCCAGTACTTC. Translated, it gives CASGSGTKETQYF.

This clonotype was found many times. J is TRBJ2-5 and V is TRBV2; D is perhaps TRBD1 (5 bases). CDR1 and CDR2 from the germline V gene are SNHLY and FYNNEI. The V gene lost 7 bases and the J gene lost 1 base, with 10 bases spanning the gap. This CDR3 is built from 13 residues. CDR3 loop: CASTRQTQETQYF. The CDR3 DNA reads as TGTGCCAGCACCAGACAGACCCAAGAGACCCAGTACTTC.

This clonotype showed up many times. J is TRBJ2-3 and V is TRBV7-6, with D maybe TRBD1 (5 bases). Per the germline V gene, CDR1 is SGHVS and CDR2 is FNYEAQ. The CDR3 consists of 16 residues. V gave up 1 base and J gave up 5 bases, with 16 bases separating them. This CDR3 reads CASSLGVGQGGDTQYF. The CDR3 nucleotides are TGTGCCAGCAGCTTAGGAGTAGGGCAGGGTGGAGATACGCAGTATTTT.

In this sample, this clonotype turned up many times. CDR3 in DNA: TGCAGTGCTCGGGACAGGGGTTACGGGGAGCTGTTTTTT. Protein: CSARDRGYGELFF. V gene TRBV20-1 combines with J gene TRBJ2-2, with 10 bases identical to TRBD1. CDR1 and CDR2 (germline): DFQATT, SNEGSKA (reference sequence). The CDR3 loop spans 13 amino acids. V lost 5 bases to trimming and J lost 7 bases; unmatched junction nucleotides: 4.

This chain joins TRBV14 and TRBJ1-4; D may be TRBD1 (5 bases). The V gene lost 4 bases and the J gene lost 8 bases, with 14 bases spanning the gap. The CDR3 has 14 amino acids. Germline V CDR1 and CDR2: SGHDN, FVKESK. CDR3 amino acids: CASSPTWNREKLFF. The CDR3 nucleotides are TGTGCCAGCAGCCCTACTTGGAACAGGGAAAAACTGTTTTTT.

This clonotype appeared many times. The genes are TRBV7-2 and TRBJ1-5, with a possible D match to TRBD1 (6 bases). Germline values: CDR1 SGHTA, CDR2 FQGNSA. Trimming stripped 5 bases from V and 6 bases from J, with 11 bases between. The length of the CDR3 is 13 residues. The CDR3 region has the DNA TGTGCCAGCAGCACGGGGGCGGCTCAGCCCCAGCATTTT. This translates into CASSTGAAQPQHF.

This clonotype has at least ten counts. The CDR3 loop reads CASSLSAAGAYEQYF. The CDR3 region has the DNA TGTGCCAGCAGTTTATCAGCAGCGGGGGCCTACGAGCAGTACTTC. The chain links TRBV12-3 or TRBV12-4 to TRBJ2-7, with 8 bases that match TRBD2. Trimming took 2 bases from V and 2 from J; bases not matched to a gene: 5. The CDR3 is made up of 15 amino acids.

This clonotype was seen repeatedly, ten times or more. The CDR3 region is CASSVTLPGFTDTQYF. CDR3 in DNA: TGTGCCAGCAGCGTAACCCTTCCAGGGTTCACAGATACGCAGTATTTT. This rearrangement joins TRBV9 to TRBJ2-3, with a tentative D call TRBD1 (5 bases). The CDR3 has 16 amino acids. Germline CDR1 reads SGDLS; CDR2 reads YYNGEE. V gave up 1 base and J gave up 2 bases, with 14 bases separating them.

This clonotype was found many times. The chain combines TRBV12-3 or TRBV12-4 with TRBJ1-1, with D uncertain. Trimming shortened V by 6 bases and J by 6 bases, and 14 bases separated the two germline ends. This CDR3 is 13 amino acids long. CDR3 in amino acids: CASSPQVFAEAFF. The DNA for the CDR3 is TGTGCCAGCAGCCCCCAGGTGTTCGCTGAAGCTTTCTTT.

Ten or more counts support this clonotype. V usage is TRBV20-1 and J usage is TRBJ2-3; tentatively, D is TRBD2 (6 bases). This CDR3 region has 13 residues. Germline-derived CDR1 and CDR2 are DFQATT and SNEGSKA (reference sequence). V was trimmed by 5 bases and J by 5 bases, leaving 14 bases between them. The CDR3 bases are TGCAGTGCTGGGGCAGGGAGGATAGATACGCAGTATTTT. It yields the protein CSAGAGRIDTQYF.

In the case of this clonotype: A much larger clone is a single base away; this may be a read error. As DNA, the CDR3 is TGTGCCAGCAGTTACGGCGGCAGATATCAGCCCCAGCATTTT. Its translation: CASSYGGRYQPQHF. This chain uses TRBV6-5 with TRBJ1-5; no firm D call. Trimming left V 2 bases short and J 5 bases short, with 10 bases between. Germline CDR1 reads MNHEY; CDR2 reads SVGAGI. The CDR3 totals 14 residues.

This clonotype was counted at least ten times. The CDR3 sequence: CASSQAGDSTDTQYF. DNA for the CDR3: TGTGCCAGCAGCCAAGCGGGGGACAGCACAGATACGCAGTATTTT. The chain couples TRBV6-1 to TRBJ2-3; 8 bases match TRBD2. V shed 6 bases and J 0 bases; nucleotides not matched to a gene: 5. The germline V gene has CDR1 MNHNS and CDR2 SASEGT. The CDR3 spans 15 residues.

This clonotype was counted at least ten times. The chain combines TRBV6-6 with TRBJ2-3; D is uncertain. The length of the CDR3 is 13 residues. CDR1 is MNHNY, CDR2 SVGAGI, per germline (reference sequence). V lost 5 bases and J 7 bases, leaving 13 bases between the germline ends. CDR3 sequence (DNA): TGTGCCAGCAGTCCCCAGGACGGTTATACGCAGTATTTT. Translation gives CASSPQDGYTQYF.

In its sample, this clonotype was seen many times. This chain links TRBV7-9 with TRBJ1-4; no clear D gene. Germline CDR1 is SEHNR and CDR2 is FQNEAQ (reference sequence). The CDR3 is made up of 11 amino acids. Trimming took off 3 bases at V and 7 bases at J, with 3 bases between the two ends. Here the CDR3 DNA reads TGTGCCAGCAGCTTGAGTGAAAAACTGTTTTTT. Encoded protein: CASSLSEKLFF.